This T cell receptor (beta chain) was captured in a study of CD8 T cells in ankylosing spondylitis. TCRdb reprocessed the 5' RACE reads via MiXCR and lists one record per CDR3 protein. The sample has 250,000 to 400,000 distinct CDR3 sequences, 11% seen once. Broader study findings: In synovial fluid and blood from reactive arthritis, some motif variants were previously reported. Blood from ankylosing spondylitis patients appeared to carry a characteristic roughly 8-variant TCR beta motif. Reports say disease-linked clones showed up significantly more in matched ankylosing spondylitis synovial fluid. CD8+ disease-linked clones were present at relatively low frequencies in blood.

This clonotype was seen more than once but under ten times. Its antigen is unidentified. The CDR3 runs to 15 residues. Germline V gene lookup returns CDR1 SNHLY and CDR2 FYNNEI. V shed 5 bases and J shed 6 bases, with 16 bases lying between them. This receptor was identified in a female donor with ankylosing spondylitis or in good health (not recorded which). This rearrangement joins TRBV2 to TRBJ1-4; unclear D gene. Sequenced material: blood, either unsorted or a sorted T cell fraction (not recorded which). This CDR3 is CASSTEATGYEKLFF. CDR3 coding DNA: TGTGCCAGCAGTACCGAGGCGACGGGGTATGAAAAACTGTTTTTT. The complete variable domain, with remaining parts taken from reference TRBV2 and TRBJ1-4, reads EPEVTQTPSHQVTQMGQEVILRCVPISNHLYFYWYRQILGQKVEFLVSFYNNEISEKSEIFDDQFSVERPDGSNFTLKIRSTKLEDSAMYFCASSTEATGYEKLFFGSGTQLSVL.